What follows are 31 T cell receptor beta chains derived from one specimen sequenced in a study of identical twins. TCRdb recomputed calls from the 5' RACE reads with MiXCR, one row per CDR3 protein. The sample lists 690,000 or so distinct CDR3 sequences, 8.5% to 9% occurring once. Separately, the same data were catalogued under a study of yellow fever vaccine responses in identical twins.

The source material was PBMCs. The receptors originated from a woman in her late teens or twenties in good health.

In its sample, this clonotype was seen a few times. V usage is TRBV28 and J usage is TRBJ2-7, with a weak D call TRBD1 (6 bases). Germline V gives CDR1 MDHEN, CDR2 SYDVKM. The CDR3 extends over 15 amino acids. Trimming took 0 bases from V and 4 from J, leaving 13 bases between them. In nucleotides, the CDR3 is TGTGCCAGCAGTTTATGGGGGGCTGACGGGTACGAGCAGTACTTC. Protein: CASSLWGADGYEQYF. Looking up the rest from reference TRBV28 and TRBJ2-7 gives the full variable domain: DVKVTQSSRYLVKRTGEKVFLECVQDMDHENMFWYRQDPGLGLRLIYFSYDVKMKEKGDIPEGYSVSREKKERFSLILESASTNQTSMYLCASSLWGADGYEQYFGPGTRLTVT.

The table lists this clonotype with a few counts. Written as DNA, the CDR3 is TGTGCCAGCAGCAGTCTGAAGACCGGGGAGCTGTTTTTT. This codes for CASSSLKTGELFF. V is TRBV6-1 and J is TRBJ2-2, with no clear D. The CDR3 totals 13 residues. Germline loops: CDR1 MNHNS, CDR2 SASEGT. Trimming removed 6 bases from V and 5 bases from J, with 10 bases in between.

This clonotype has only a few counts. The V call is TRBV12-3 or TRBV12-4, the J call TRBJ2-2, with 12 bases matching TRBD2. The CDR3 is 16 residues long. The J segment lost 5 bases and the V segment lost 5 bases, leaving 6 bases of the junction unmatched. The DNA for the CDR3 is TGTGCCAGCAGTCCGCCTAGCGGGGGGGGTACCGGGGAGCTGTTTTTT. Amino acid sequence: CASSPPSGGGTGELFF.

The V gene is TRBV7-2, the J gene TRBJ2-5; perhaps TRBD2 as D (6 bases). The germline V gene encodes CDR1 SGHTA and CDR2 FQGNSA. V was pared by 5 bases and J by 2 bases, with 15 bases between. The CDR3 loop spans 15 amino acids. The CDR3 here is CASSPRGGEQETQYF. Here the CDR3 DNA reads TGTGCCAGCAGCCCCAGAGGCGGGGAGCAAGAGACCCAGTACTTC.

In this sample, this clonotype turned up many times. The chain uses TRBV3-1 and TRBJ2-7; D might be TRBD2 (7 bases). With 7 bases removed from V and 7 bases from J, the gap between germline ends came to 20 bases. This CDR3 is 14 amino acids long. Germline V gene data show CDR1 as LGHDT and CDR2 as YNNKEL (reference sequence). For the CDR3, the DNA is TGTGCCAGCACCTTGCGGGGGCCCTCTCGTGAGCAGTACTTC. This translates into CASTLRGPSREQYF.

CDR3 loop: CASSQEGRDYEQYF. The CDR3 coding sequence is TGCGCCAGCAGCCAAGAGGGTAGGGACTACGAGCAGTACTTC. The gene calls are TRBV4-1 and TRBJ2-7; D uncertain. The CDR3 loop spans 14 amino acids. CDR1 is MGHRA and CDR2 is YSYEKL in the germline V gene. The V end was cut by 0 bases, the J end by 3 bases, with 9 bases between.

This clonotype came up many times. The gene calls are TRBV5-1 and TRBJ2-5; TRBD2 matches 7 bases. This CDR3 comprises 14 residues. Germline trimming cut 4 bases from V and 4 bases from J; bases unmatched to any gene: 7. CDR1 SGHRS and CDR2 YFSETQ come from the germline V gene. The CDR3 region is CASSQVPGGETQYF. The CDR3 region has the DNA TGCGCCAGCAGCCAGGTACCGGGGGGAGAGACCCAGTACTTC. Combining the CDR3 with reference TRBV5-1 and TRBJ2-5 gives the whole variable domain KAGVTQTPRYLIKTRGQQVTLSCSPISGHRSVSWYQQTPGQGLQFLFEYFSETQRNKGNFPGRFSGRQFSNSRSEMNVSTLELGDSALYLCASSQVPGGETQYFGPGTRLLVL.

The CDR3 DNA reads TGCAGCGTTGAAGGCGAAGCGGGAGGTATAAGAGATACGCAGTATTTT. Protein: CSVEGEAGGIRDTQYF. This chain connects TRBV29-1 to TRBJ2-3; TRBD2 agrees at 9 bases. This CDR3 contains 16 residues. The V segment lost 1 base and the J segment 5 bases; nucleotides outside the gene matches: 10. The germline V gene has CDR1 SQVTM and CDR2 ANQGSEA.

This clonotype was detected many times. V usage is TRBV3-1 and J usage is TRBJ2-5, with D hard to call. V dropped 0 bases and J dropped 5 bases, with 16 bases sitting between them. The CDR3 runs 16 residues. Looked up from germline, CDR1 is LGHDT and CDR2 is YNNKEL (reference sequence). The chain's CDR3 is CASSQDSPPTWETQYF. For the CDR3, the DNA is TGTGCCAGCAGCCAAGATTCTCCGCCCACTTGGGAGACCCAGTACTTC.

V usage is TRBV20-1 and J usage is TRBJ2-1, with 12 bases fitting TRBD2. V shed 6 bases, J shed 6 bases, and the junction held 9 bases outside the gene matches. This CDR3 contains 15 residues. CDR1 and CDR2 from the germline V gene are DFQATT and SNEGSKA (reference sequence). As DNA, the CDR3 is TGCAGTGCCTCTAGGACTAGCGGGATGAGCAATGAGCAGTTCTTC. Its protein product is CSASRTSGMSNEQFF.

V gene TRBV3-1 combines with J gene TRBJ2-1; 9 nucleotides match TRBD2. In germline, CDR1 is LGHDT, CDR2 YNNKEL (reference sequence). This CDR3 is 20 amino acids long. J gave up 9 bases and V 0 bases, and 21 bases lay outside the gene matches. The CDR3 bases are TGTGCCAGCAGCCAAGATCTTGGCGGGAGGGGCACACAGCGTTACGGTGAGCAGTTCTTC. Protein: CASSQDLGGRGTQRYGEQFF.

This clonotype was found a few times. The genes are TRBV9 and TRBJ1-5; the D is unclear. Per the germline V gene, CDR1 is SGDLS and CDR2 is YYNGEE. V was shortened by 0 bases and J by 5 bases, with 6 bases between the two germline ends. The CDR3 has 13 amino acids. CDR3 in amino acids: CASSVGPHQPQHF. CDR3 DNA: TGTGCCAGCAGCGTAGGGCCCCATCAGCCCCAGCATTTT. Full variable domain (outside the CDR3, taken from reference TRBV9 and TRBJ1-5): DSGVTQTPKHLITATGQRVTLRCSPRSGDLSVYWYQQSLDQGLQFLIQYYNGEERAKGNILERFSAQQFPDLHSELNLSSLELGDSALYFCASSVGPHQPQHFGDGTRLSIL.

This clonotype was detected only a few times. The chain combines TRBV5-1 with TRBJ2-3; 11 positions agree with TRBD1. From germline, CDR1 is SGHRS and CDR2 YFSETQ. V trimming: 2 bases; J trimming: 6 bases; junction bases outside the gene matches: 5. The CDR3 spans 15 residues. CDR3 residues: CASSFGQGAVDTQYF. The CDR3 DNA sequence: TGCGCCAGCAGCTTCGGACAGGGGGCTGTGGATACGCAGTATTTT.

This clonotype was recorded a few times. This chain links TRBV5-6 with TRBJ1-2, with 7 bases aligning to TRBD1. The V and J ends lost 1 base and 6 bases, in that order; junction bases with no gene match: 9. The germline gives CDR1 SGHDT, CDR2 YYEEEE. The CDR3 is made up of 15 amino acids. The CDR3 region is CASSLIDREMNGYTF. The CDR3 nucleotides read TGTGCCAGCAGCTTGATTGACAGGGAAATGAATGGCTACACCTTC.

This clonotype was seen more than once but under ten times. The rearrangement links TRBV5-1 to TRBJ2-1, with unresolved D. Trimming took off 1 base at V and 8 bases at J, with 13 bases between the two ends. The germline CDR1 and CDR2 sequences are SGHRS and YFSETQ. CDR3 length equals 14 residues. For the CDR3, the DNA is TGCGCCAGCAGCTTGTTGGGTAGAGGAGATGAGCAGTTCTTC. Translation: CASSLLGRGDEQFF.

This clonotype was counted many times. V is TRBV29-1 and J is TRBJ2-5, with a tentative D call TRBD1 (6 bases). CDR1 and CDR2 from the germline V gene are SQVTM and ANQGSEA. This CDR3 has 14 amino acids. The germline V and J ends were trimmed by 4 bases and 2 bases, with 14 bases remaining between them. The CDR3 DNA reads TGCAGCGTTGTGGGACATAGGGGACAAGAGACCCAGTACTTC. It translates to CSVVGHRGQETQYF.

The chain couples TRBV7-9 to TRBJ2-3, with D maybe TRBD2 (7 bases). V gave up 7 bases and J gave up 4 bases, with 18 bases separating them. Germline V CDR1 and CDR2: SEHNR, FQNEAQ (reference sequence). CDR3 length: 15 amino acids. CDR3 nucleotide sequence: TGTGCCAGCAACCCCGGTGGGGGGGCCGCAGATACGCAGTATTTT. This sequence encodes CASNPGGGAADTQYF. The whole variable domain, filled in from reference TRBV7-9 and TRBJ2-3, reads DTGVSQNPRHKITKRGQNVTFRCDPISEHNRLYWYRQTLGQGPEFLTYFQNEAQLEKSRLLSDRFSAERPKGSFSTLEIQRTEQGDSAMYLCASNPGGGAADTQYFGPGTRLTVL.

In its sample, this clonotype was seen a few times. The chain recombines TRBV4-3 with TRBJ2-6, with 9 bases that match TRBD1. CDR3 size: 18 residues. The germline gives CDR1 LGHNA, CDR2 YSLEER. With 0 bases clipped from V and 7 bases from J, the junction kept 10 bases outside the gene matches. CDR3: CASSQDPGQGNFANVLTF. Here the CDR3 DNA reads TGCGCCAGCAGCCAAGATCCGGGACAGGGTAATTTTGCCAACGTCCTGACTTTC.

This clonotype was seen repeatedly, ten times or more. Written as DNA, the CDR3 is TGTGCCAGCAATGGCAGGGGAATCGACGAGCAGTACTTC. This sequence encodes CASNGRGIDEQYF. The chain links TRBV28 to TRBJ2-7, with D possibly being TRBD1 (6 bases). In germline, CDR1 is MDHEN, CDR2 SYDVKM. The CDR3 length is 13 residues. Deletions cut 7 bases from V and 5 bases from J, with 15 bases between. The full variable domain, with the rest looked up from reference TRBV28 and TRBJ2-7, is DVKVTQSSRYLVKRTGEKVFLECVQDMDHENMFWYRQDPGLGLRLIYFSYDVKMKEKGDIPEGYSVSREKKERFSLILESASTNQTSMYLCASNGRGIDEQYFGPGTRLTVT.

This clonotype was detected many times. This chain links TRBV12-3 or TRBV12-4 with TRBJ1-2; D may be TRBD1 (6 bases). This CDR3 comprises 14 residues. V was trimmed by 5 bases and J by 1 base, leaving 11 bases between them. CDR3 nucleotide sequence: TGTGCCAGCAGTCCGGACAGCCTTAACTATGGCTACACCTTC. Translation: CASSPDSLNYGYTF.

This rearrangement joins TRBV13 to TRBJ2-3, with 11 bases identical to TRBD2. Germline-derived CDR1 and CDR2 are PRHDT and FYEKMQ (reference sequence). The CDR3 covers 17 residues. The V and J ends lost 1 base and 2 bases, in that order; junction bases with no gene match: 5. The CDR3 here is CASSLVVGLADTDTQYF. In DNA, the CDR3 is TGTGCCAGCAGCTTAGTGGTGGGACTAGCGGACACAGATACGCAGTATTTT. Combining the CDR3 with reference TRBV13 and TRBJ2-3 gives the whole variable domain AAGVIQSPRHLIKEKRETATLKCYPIPRHDTVYWYQQGPGQDPQFLISFYEKMQSDKGSIPDRFSAQQFSDYHSELNMSSLELGDSALYFCASSLVVGLADTDTQYFGPGTRLTVL.

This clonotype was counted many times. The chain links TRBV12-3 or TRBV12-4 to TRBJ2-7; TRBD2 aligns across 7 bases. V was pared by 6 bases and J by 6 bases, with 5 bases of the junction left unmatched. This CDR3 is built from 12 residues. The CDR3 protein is CASRYGTTEQYF. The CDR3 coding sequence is TGTGCCAGCAGATACGGGACTACCGAGCAGTACTTC.

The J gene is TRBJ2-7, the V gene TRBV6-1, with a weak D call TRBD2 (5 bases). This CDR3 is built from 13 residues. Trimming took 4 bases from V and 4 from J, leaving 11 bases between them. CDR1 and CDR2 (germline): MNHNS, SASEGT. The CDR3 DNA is TGTGCCAGCAGTGTAGGGTCGGGGTACGAGCAGTACTTC. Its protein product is CASSVGSGYEQYF.

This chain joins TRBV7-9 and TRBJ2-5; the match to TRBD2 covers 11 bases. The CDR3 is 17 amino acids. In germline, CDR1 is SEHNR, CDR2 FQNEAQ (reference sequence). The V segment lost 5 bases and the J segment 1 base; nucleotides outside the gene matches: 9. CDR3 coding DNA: TGTGCCAGCAGCCCATGGACTAGCGGGCGCACCCAAGAGACCCAGTACTTC. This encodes CASSPWTSGRTQETQYF.

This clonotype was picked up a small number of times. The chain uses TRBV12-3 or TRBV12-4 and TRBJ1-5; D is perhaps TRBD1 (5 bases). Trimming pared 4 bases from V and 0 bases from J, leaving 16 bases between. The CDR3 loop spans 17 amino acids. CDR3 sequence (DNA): TGTGCCAGCAGTTATTCAGGGCCGGGGTATAGCAATCAGCCCCAGCATTTT. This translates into CASSYSGPGYSNQPQHF.

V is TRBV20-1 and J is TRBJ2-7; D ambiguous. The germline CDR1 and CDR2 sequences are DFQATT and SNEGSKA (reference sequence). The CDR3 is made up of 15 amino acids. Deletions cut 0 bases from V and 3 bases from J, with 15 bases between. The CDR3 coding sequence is TGCAGTGCTAGAGACCACGATCTTGGGGTCTACGAGCAGTACTTC. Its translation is CSARDHDLGVYEQYF.

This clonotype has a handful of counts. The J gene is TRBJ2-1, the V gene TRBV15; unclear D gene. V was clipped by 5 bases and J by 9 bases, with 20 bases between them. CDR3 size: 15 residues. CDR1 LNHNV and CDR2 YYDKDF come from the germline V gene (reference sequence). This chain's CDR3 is CATSLRPRSLGEQFF. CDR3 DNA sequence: TGTGCCACCAGCCTGCGGCCTCGTTCATTGGGTGAGCAGTTCTTC.

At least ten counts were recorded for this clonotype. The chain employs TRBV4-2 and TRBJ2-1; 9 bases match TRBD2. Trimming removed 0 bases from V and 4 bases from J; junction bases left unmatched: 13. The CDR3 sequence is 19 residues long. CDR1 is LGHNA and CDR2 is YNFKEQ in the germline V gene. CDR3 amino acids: CASSQETPGSGSIYNEQFF. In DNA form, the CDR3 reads TGTGCCAGCAGCCAAGAAACTCCAGGTAGCGGGAGCATTTACAATGAGCAGTTCTTC.

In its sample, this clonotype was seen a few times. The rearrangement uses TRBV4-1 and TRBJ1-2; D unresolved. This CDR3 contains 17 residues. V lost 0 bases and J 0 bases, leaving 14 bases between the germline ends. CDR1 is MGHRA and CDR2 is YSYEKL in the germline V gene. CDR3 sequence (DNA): TGCGCCAGCAGCCAAGATATGATTGTTGCGACTAACTATGGCTACACCTTC. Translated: CASSQDMIVATNYGYTF.

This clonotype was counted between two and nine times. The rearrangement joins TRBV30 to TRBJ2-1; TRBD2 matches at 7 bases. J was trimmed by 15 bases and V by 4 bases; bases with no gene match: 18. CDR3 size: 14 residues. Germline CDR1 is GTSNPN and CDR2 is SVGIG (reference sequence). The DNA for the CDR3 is TGTGCCTGGACCCTAGGCGGGAGTTTCACCAGCAGGTTCTTC. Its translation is CAWTLGGSFTSRFF.

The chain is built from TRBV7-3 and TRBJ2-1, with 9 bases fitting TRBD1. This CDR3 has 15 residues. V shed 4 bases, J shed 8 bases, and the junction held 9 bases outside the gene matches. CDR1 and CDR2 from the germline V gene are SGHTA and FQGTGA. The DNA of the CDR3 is TGTGCCAGCAGCTCCGGGACAGGGAATAGGGATGAGCAGTTCTTC. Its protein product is CASSSGTGNRDEQFF.